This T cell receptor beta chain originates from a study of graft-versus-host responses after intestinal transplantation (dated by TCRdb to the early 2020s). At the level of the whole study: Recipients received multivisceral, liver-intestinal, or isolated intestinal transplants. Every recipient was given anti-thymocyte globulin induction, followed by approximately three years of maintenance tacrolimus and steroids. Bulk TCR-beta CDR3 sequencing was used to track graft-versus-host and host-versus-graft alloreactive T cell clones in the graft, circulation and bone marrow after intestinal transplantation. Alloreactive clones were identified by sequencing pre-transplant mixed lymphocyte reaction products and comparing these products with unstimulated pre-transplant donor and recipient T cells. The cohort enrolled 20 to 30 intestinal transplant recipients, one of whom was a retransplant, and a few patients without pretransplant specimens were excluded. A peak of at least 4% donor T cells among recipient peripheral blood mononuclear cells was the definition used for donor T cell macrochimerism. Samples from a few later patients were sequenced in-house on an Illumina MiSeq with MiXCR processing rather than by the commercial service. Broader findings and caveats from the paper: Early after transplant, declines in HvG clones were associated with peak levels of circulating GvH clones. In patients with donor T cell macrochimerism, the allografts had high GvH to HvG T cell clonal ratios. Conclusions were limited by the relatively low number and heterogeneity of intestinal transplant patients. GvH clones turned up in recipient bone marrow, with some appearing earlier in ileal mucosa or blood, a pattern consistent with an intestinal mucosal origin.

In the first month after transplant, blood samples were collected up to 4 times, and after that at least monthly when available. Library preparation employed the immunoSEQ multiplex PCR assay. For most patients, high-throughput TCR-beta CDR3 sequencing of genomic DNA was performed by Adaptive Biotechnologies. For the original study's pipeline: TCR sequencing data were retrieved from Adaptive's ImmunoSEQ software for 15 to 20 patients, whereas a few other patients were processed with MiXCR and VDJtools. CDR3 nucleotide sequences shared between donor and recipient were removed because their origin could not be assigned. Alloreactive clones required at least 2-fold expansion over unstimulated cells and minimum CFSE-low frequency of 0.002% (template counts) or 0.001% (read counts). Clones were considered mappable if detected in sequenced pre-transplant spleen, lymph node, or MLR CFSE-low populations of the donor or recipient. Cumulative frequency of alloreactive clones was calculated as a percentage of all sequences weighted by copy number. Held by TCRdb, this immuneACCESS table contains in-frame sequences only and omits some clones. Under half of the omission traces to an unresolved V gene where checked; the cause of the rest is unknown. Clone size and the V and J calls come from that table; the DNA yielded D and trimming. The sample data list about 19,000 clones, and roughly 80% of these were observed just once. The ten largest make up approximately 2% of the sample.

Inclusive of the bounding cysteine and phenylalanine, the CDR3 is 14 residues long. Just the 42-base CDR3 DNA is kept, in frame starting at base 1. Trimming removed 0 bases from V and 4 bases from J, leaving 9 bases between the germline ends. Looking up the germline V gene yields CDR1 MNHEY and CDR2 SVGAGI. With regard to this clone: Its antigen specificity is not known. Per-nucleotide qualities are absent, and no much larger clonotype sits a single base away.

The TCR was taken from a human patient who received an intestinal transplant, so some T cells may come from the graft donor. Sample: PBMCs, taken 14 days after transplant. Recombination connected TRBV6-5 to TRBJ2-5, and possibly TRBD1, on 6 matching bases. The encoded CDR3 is CASSYSPGVETQYF. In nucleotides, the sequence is TGTGCCAGCAGTTACTCGCCAGGGGTAGAGACCCAGTACTTC.